These 26 T cell receptor beta chains came from one sample sequenced in a study of T cell responses to AZD1222 COVID-19 vaccine. Libraries were prepared by immunoSEQ multiplex PCR; TCRdb keeps only in-frame clonotypes and omits some of them. There are around 130,000 clones in the sample; 80% to 95% occur only once, and 1.1% lies in the top ten. The sequencing here drew on peripheral blood, taken 28 days after the second AZD1222 dose. Receptor source: an adult who received the AZD1222 COVID-19 vaccine.

This clone was seen a single time. V and J are TRBV9 and TRBJ2-3, with no clear D. Trimming took off 0 bases at V and 1 base at J, with 6 bases between the two ends. The germline gives CDR1 SGDLS, CDR2 YYNGEE. CDR3 length equals 14 residues. The CDR3 bases are TGTGCCAGCAGCGTAGACGACGGCACAGATACGCAGTATTTT. Its protein product is CASSVDDGTDTQYF. The whole variable domain, filled in from reference TRBV9 and TRBJ2-3, reads DSGVTQTPKHLITATGQRVTLRCSPRSGDLSVYWYQQSLDQGLQFLIQYYNGEERAKGNILERFSAQQFPDLHSELNLSSLELGDSALYFCASSVDDGTDTQYFGPGTRLTVL.

This clone has a single count. This chain joins TRBV5-6 and TRBJ1-6; 11 bases are shared with TRBD1. The CDR3 consists of 16 residues. Germline V lookup: CDR1 SGHDT, CDR2 YYEEEE. J lost 4 bases, V lost 3 bases, and 3 bases had no gene match. The CDR3 nucleotides read TGTGCCAGCAGCTCTGGACAGGGGGCATATAATTCACCCCTCCACTTT. Amino acid sequence: CASSSGQGAYNSPLHF.

CDR3: CASNPQGPYQETQYF. The CDR3 DNA is TGTGCCAGCAACCCACAGGGGCCGTACCAAGAGACCCAGTACTTC. The chain links TRBV27 to TRBJ2-5, with 7 bases identical to TRBD1. This CDR3 is built from 15 residues. With 7 bases clipped from V and 0 bases from J, the junction kept 8 bases outside the gene matches. Germline CDR1 and CDR2: MNHEY and SMNVEV (reference sequence).

The chain uses TRBV4-3 and TRBJ2-2; D call uncertain. V gave up 1 base and J gave up 7 bases, with 16 bases separating them. Germline V gene data show CDR1 as LGHNA and CDR2 as YSLEER. The CDR3 is made up of 16 amino acids. The CDR3 sequence: CASSQVGTAKNGELFF. In nucleotides, the CDR3 is TGCGCCAGCAGCCAAGTGGGCACAGCTAAAAACGGGGAGCTGTTTTTT.

To note about this clone: The junction and the germline gene differ at one end; a read error may be behind it. Different DNA sequences within this sample yield the same CDR3. The chain links TRBV30 to TRBJ1-2; D is possibly TRBD1 (5 bases). Germline CDR1 GTSNPN, CDR2 SVGIG (reference sequence). This CDR3 is built from 13 residues. CDR3 sequence (DNA): TGTGCCTGGCAGTCAGGGAGGGACTACGGCTACACCTTC. As protein: CAWQSGRDYGYTF.

The chain links TRBV6-2 or TRBV6-3 to TRBJ2-7, with a possible D match to TRBD2 (6 bases). This CDR3 is built from 15 residues. CDR1 and CDR2 from the germline V gene are MNHEY and SVGEGT. The V end was cut by 4 bases, the J end by 7 bases, with 20 bases between. Here the CDR3 DNA reads TGTGCCAGCAGTTCACCCGGGGGTACGAATGAGGAGCAGTACTTC. It is translated as CASSSPGGTNEEQYF.

The chain is built from TRBV6-5 and TRBJ1-2; possible D gene TRBD1, 6 bases. The germline V and J ends were trimmed by 2 bases and 7 bases, with 20 bases remaining between them. This CDR3 is built from 16 residues. Germline CDR1 and CDR2: MNHEY and SVGAGI. The CDR3 region has the DNA TGTGCCAGCAGTTACGGGGAGGGGGGACTTGTCGGTGGCTACACCTTC. As protein: CASSYGEGGLVGGYTF.

J is TRBJ1-2 and V is TRBV27; D is perhaps TRBD1 (5 bases). The germline V gene encodes CDR1 MNHEY and CDR2 SMNVEV (reference sequence). This CDR3 has 14 amino acids. V lost 6 bases and J 8 bases, leaving 19 bases between the germline ends. In nucleotides, the CDR3 is TGTGCCAGCAGCCGCCCGGCGGGAAGGGGAGGCTACACCTTC. Translation gives CASSRPAGRGGYTF.

A single count supports this clone. The chain carries TRBV27 and TRBJ1-5, with D uncertain. Deletions cut 2 bases from V and 0 bases from J, with 8 bases between. Germline CDR1 is MNHEY and CDR2 is SMNVEV (reference sequence). This CDR3 is built from 15 residues. As DNA, the CDR3 is TGTGCCAGCAGTTTACAGCGTAATAGCAATCAGCCCCAGCATTTT. It yields the protein CASSLQRNSNQPQHF.

The count of this clone is one. The chain links TRBV28 to TRBJ2-2; 7 bases map to TRBD1. CDR1 is MDHEN and CDR2 is SYDVKM in the germline V gene. The CDR3 has 14 amino acids. V lost 5 bases, J lost 6 bases, and 6 bases stayed unmatched. DNA for the CDR3: TGTGCCAGCAGTGAACACAGGGGCGCCGGGGAGCTGTTTTTT. This encodes CASSEHRGAGELFF.

V is TRBV6-2 or TRBV6-3 and J is TRBJ1-6; no reliable D call. The length of the CDR3 is 14 residues. The V gene lost 6 bases and the J gene lost 5 bases, with 11 bases spanning the gap. CDR1 and CDR2 from the germline V gene are MNHEY and SVGEGT. The CDR3 spells CASSPARDNSPLHF. CDR3 sequence (DNA): TGTGCCAGCAGCCCGGCAAGGGATAATTCACCCCTCCACTTT.

CDR3 in DNA: TGTGCCAGTAGTATCTCTGCGAGCGGACCTTACAATGAGCAGTTCTTC. It codes for CASSISASGPYNEQFF. The rearrangement links TRBV19 to TRBJ2-1; TRBD2 might be the D (5 bases). The V gene's germline CDR1 is LNHDA and CDR2 SQIVND (reference sequence). The CDR3 has 16 residues. V was cut by 3 bases and J by 4 bases, with 16 bases left in between.

V gene TRBV6-5 combines with J gene TRBJ2-1; the match to TRBD2 covers 10 bases. This CDR3 region has 14 residues. The germline CDR1 and CDR2 sequences are MNHEY and SVGAGI. After removal of 8 bases from V and 4 bases from J, the junction contained 5 bases not matched to a gene. CDR3 DNA sequence: TGTGCCAGCTTTACAGCGGGGGGGTACAATGAGCAGTTCTTC. Translated: CASFTAGGYNEQFF.

The CDR3 reads CASSANLRYEQYF. CDR3 nucleotides: TGTGCCAGCAGTGCTAACTTACGGTACGAGCAGTACTTC. V gene TRBV2 combines with J gene TRBJ2-7; D unclear. The CDR3 is 13 residues long. CDR1 SNHLY and CDR2 FYNNEI come from the germline V gene. V was shortened by 4 bases and J by 4 bases, with 11 bases between the two germline ends. The entire variable domain, with the rest obtained from reference TRBV2 and TRBJ2-7, is as follows: EPEVTQTPSHQVTQMGQEVILRCVPISNHLYFYWYRQILGQKVEFLVSFYNNEISEKSEIFDDQFSVERPDGSNFTLKIRSTKLEDSAMYFCASSANLRYEQYFGPGTRLTVT.

The chain employs TRBV20-1 and TRBJ1-5; D not certain. CDR1 is DFQATT, CDR2 SNEGSKA, per germline (reference sequence). The CDR3 consists of 16 residues. With 3 bases removed from V and 8 bases from J, the gap between germline ends came to 23 bases. CDR3 residues: CSASGVQKEDLKPQHF. DNA for the CDR3: TGCAGTGCTAGTGGCGTCCAGAAAGAAGATTTGAAGCCCCAGCATTTT.

The CDR3 nucleotides are TGTGCCAGCAGTTTAGCGGGAGGGCGAATAGATACGCAGTATTTT. Encoded protein: CASSLAGGRIDTQYF. V and J are TRBV27 and TRBJ2-3; TRBD2 agrees at 9 bases. This CDR3 is built from 15 residues. After removal of 2 bases from V and 5 bases from J, the junction contained 5 bases not matched to a gene. The V gene's germline CDR1 is MNHEY and CDR2 SMNVEV (reference sequence).

The chain employs TRBV11-3 and TRBJ2-5; unclear D gene. Germline values: CDR1 SGHNT, CDR2 YENEEA. Between the trimmed V and J ends, which lost 6 bases and 5 bases, there was a span of 7 bases. This CDR3 contains 11 residues. The CDR3 bases are TGTGCCAGCAGTGCCGGGGAGACCCAGTACTTC. This translates into CASSAGETQYF.

The V gene is TRBV13, the J gene TRBJ2-1, with D possibly TRBD2 on 6 matching bases. Germline CDR1 PRHDT, CDR2 FYEKMQ (reference sequence). The CDR3 consists of 14 residues. Trimming took 3 bases from V and 3 from J, leaving 9 bases between them. CDR3 amino acids: CASSFNSGYNEQFF. In nucleotides, the CDR3 is TGTGCCAGCAGCTTTAATAGCGGCTACAATGAGCAGTTCTTC.

V usage is TRBV4-2 and J usage is TRBJ2-2; 12 bases line up with TRBD2. The CDR3 consists of 18 residues. After removal of 0 bases from V and 2 bases from J, the junction contained 4 bases not matched to a gene. The germline CDR1 and CDR2 sequences are LGHNA and YNFKEQ. Here the CDR3 reads CASSQELAGGPNTGELFF. For the CDR3, the DNA is TGTGCCAGCAGCCAAGAACTAGCGGGGGGTCCTAACACCGGGGAGCTGTTTTTT.

This clone was recorded only once. J is TRBJ1-6 and V is TRBV7-8; the match to TRBD1 covers 12 bases. The CDR3 covers 19 residues. Per the germline V gene, CDR1 is SGHVS and CDR2 is FQNEAQ. The trim removed 3 bases at V and 5 bases at J, leaving 11 bases unmatched. The CDR3 nucleotides are TGTGCCAGCAGCTTTCCCTTGGGACAGGGGGCAGCCGATAATTCACCCCTCCACTTT. This codes for CASSFPLGQGAADNSPLHF.

The chain combines TRBV6-2 or TRBV6-3 with TRBJ1-2, with 9 bases that match TRBD1. CDR3 length: 16 amino acids. The V gene's germline CDR1 is MNHEY and CDR2 SVGEGT. J lost 3 bases, V lost 5 bases, and 10 bases had no gene match. The CDR3 nucleotides read TGTGCCAGCAGTAAACACCAGGGACAGGGCGACTATGGCTACACCTTC. Encoded protein: CASSKHQGQGDYGYTF.

The chain uses TRBV24-1 and TRBJ2-1; D is perhaps TRBD2 (7 bases). Germline assignment: CDR1 KGHDR and CDR2 SFDVKD. V was shortened by 10 bases and J by 9 bases, with 15 bases between the two germline ends. The CDR3 runs to 12 residues. The CDR3 sequence: CATRGGGIEQFF. The CDR3 nucleotides are TGTGCCACGAGAGGGGGGGGTATTGAGCAGTTCTTC.

The chain joins TRBV24-1 to TRBJ2-5; no clear D. Germline V gives CDR1 KGHDR, CDR2 SFDVKD. This CDR3 has 12 amino acids. Trimming removed 3 bases at V and 13 bases at J, with 14 bases between. The CDR3 protein is CATSDLSPRRYF. The CDR3 DNA reads as TGTGCCACCAGTGATCTCAGTCCTAGGCGGTACTTC.

This chain's CDR3 is CASSLIQGAQETQYF. The CDR3 nucleotides read TGTGCCAGCAGCTTGATACAGGGGGCACAAGAGACCCAGTACTTC. This chain links TRBV11-2 with TRBJ2-5; 9 bases line up with TRBD1. The CDR3 covers 15 residues. Trimming removed 3 bases from V and 2 bases from J; junction bases left unmatched: 4. Germline CDR1 SGHAT, CDR2 FQNNGV.

The chain links TRBV6-6 to TRBJ1-2; D possibly corresponds to TRBD1 (5 bases). The CDR3 is made up of 13 amino acids. The ends were cut back, 6 bases at V and 2 bases at J, with 10 bases in the middle. CDR1 and CDR2 from the germline V gene are MNHNY and SVGAGI (reference sequence). The CDR3 region has the DNA TGTGCCAGCAGCCTTGGGACCAACTATGGCTACACCTTC. It is translated as CASSLGTNYGYTF.

The J gene is TRBJ2-1, the V gene TRBV14; 8 bases are shared with TRBD2. V trimming: 2 bases; J trimming: 2 bases; junction bases outside the gene matches: 5. Germline values: CDR1 SGHDN, CDR2 FVKESK. The CDR3 spans 16 residues. CDR3 region: CASSQPREGAYNEQFF. The DNA of the CDR3 is TGTGCCAGCAGCCAACCCCGGGAGGGGGCCTACAATGAGCAGTTCTTC.